The source of this TCR beta chain is a study of T cell repertoires in cytomegalovirus infection. Study-level information: CMV epitopes in the study were HLA-C-restricted (recently identified) and HLA-B-restricted (well studied). It can be stated that public TCR beta signatures indicated CMV infection as well as a matching HLA type.

MiXCR, applied by TCRdb to the reads, yields one record per CDR3 protein. This table holds approximately 990,000 distinct CDR3 sequences, around 30% found once. Study conclusions and caveats: Cumulative public TCR beta family frequency identified carriers of CMV plus the relevant HLA. What dominated the ex vivo response were HLA-C-restricted CMV-specific TCR beta clonotypes.

Remarks on this clonotype: Its target is unknown.

This CDR3 has 15 residues. V was cut by 6 bases and J by 6 bases, with 21 bases left in between. This specimen was cultured CD8+ T cells from PBMCs, taken from culture after CMV antigen stimulation. This TCR derives from a human donor in good health (CMV status not recorded). Some clones in this sample may be carry-over from other donors' samples. This chain joins TRBV12-3 or TRBV12-4 and TRBJ2-7; TRBD1 is a possible D gene (5 bases). This CDR3 reads CASSLTTADISEQYV. In DNA form, the CDR3 reads TGTGCCAGCAGCTTGACAACCGCGGACATTTCCGAGCAGTACGTC.